The clone carrying this T cell receptor (beta chain) turned up a few times. As yet, its antigen is unknown. CVID subjects were neither ill nor on immunomodulatory or immunosuppressive medication at sampling. Donors gave about 5 to 9 ml heparinized peripheral whole blood. The data stem from a study of T cell clonality in common variable immunodeficiency. Whole-study findings and limits: The cause of increased CVID clonality remains unclear without subpopulation sequencing. Fewer deletions and N-nucleotide insertions were reportedly seen in common variable immunodeficiency TCR beta sequences. Shared TCRbeta clones were fewer between CVID subjects than controls.

Here immunoSEQ multiplex PCR was the method, and the copy in TCRdb shows in-frame clones only, minus some. This repertoire holds 15,000 to 20,000 clones, and none appear only once. The TCR originated in a human donor with common variable immunodeficiency. Sequencing was performed on peripheral blood mononuclear cells.

CDR3 residues: CASKPTGIYNSPLHF. The part of the CDR3 DNA that was read is TGTGCCAGCAAGCCCACAGGGATCTATAATTCACCC. V is TRBV2 and J is TRBJ1-6; TRBD1 is a possible D gene (6 bases). The read stops 3 residues short of the end of the CDR3; the missing end is completed from the germline J gene. Deletions cut 7 bases from V and 3 bases from J, with 13 bases between. The CDR3 is made up of 15 amino acids. Germline V gene data show CDR1 as SNHLY and CDR2 as FYNNEI.